This T cell receptor (beta chain) originates from a study of identical twins. Study-wide points: Conclusions were based on cross-sectional statistical analysis, without following the same donors. Zero-insertion analyses might be partly confounded by invariant T cells like MAIT and iNKT. Insertion counts were lower in abundant cord blood beta clonotypes, a trend that memory repertoires did not show.

The CDR3 totals 16 residues. V gave up 4 bases and J gave up 5 bases; unmatched junction bases: 11. Germline V gives CDR1 LGHNA, CDR2 YNFKEQ. Each cDNA held unique molecular identifiers, and template switching gave it a universal primer site. One entry per CDR3 protein, called by TCRdb with MiXCR from the 5' RACE reads. The table records about 100,000 distinct CDR3 sequences, around 5.5% of them present only once. The table lists this clonotype with many counts. Its specificity is not known. The sample comprised memory T cells sorted from blood. V usage is TRBV4-2 and J usage is TRBJ2-5; 9 bases align to TRBD2. The sequence derives from a woman in her fifties or sixties in good health. CDR3 bases: TGTGCCAGCAGCCCGGGTAATAGCGGGAGCCCGGAGACCCAGTACTTC. This translates into CASSPGNSGSPETQYF.